The clone carrying this T cell receptor beta chain was recorded at least ten times. The antigen is not known. This CDR3 has 13 amino acids. Germline-derived CDR1 and CDR2 are SGHTA and FQGNSA. Trimming removed 4 bases at V and 4 bases at J, with 11 bases between. These data originate in a study of T cell repertoires in cytomegalovirus infection. General observations from the study: Within the response measured ex vivo, HLA-C-restricted CMV-specific TCR beta clonotypes were dominant.

Each CDR3 protein is one row after TCRdb ran MiXCR on the reads. The sample has just under 300,000 distinct CDR3 sequences; approximately 8.9% are singletons. The chain has TRBV7-2 and TRBJ2-7, with no clear D. This sequence originates from a human donor in good health (CMV status not recorded). Some clones in this sample may be carry-over from other donors' samples. Sequenced sample: PBMCs. CDR3: CASSWRLGYEQYV. CDR3 nucleotide sequence: TGTGCCAGCAGCTGGAGACTGGGATACGAGCAGTACGTC.